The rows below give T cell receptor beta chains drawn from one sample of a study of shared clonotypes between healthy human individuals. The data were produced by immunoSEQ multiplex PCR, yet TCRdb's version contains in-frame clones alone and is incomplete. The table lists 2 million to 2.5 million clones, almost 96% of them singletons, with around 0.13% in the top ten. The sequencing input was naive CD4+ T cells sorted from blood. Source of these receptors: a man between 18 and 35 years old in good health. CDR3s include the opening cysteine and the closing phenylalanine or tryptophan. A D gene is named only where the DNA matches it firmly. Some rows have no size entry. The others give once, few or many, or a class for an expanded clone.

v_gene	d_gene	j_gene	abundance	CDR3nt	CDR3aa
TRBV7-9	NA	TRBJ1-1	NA	TGTGCATGGGGGGGTGAAGCTTTCTTT	CAWGGEAFF
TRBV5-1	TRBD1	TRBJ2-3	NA	TGCGCCAGCAGCTTACAGGGGATCACAGATACGCAGTATTTT	CASSLQGITDTQYF
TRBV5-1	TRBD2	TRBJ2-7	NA	TGCGCCAGCAGCGCGGGACTAGGAAACGAGCAGTACTTC	CASSAGLGNEQYF
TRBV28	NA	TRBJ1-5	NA	TGTGCCAGCAGTTCAGGAGGGCAGCCCCAGCATTTT	CASSSGGQPQHF
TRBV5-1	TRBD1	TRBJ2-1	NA	TGCGCCAGCAGCTTCCGGGACAGGGTAATACCAGCAATCAATGAGCAGTTCTTC	CASSFRDRVIPAINEQFF
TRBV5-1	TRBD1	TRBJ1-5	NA	TGCGCCAGCAGCTTGGGGACAGGGGAAGGTCAGCCCCAGCATTTT	CASSLGTGEGQPQHF
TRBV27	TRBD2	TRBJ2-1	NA	TGTGCCAGCAGTTTTGAGGGAGGGCCCAACAATGAGCAGTTCTTC	CASSFEGGPNNEQFF
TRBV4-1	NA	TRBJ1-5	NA	TGCGCCAGCAGCCAAGATTTAAGACAGTATAGCAATCAGCCCCAGCATTTT	CASSQDLRQYSNQPQHF
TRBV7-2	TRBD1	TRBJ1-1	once	TGTGCCAGCAGCTTAGTTCCGGGACAGGGGATCATTGAAGCTTTCTTT	CASSLVPGQGIIEAFF
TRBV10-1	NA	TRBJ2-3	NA	TGCGCCAGCAGTCCCCGGAGGGGGCTGCATCAGGATACGCAGTATTTT	CASSPRRGLHQDTQYF
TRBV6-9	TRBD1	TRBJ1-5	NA	TGTGCCAGCAAAGGGACAGGGCGCAATCAGCCCCAGCATTTT	CASKGTGRNQPQHF
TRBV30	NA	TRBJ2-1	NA	TGTGCCTGGAGTGTCGGGAATCCCTACAATGAGCAGTTCTTC	CAWSVGNPYNEQFF
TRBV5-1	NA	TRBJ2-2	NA	TGCGCCAGCCGCGGGGTTTATAGCGATTTGACCGGGGAGCTGTTTTTT	CASRGVYSDLTGELFF
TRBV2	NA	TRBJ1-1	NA	TGTGCCAGCACGGTTGCACGGGGCAACACTGAAGCTTTCTTT	CASTVARGNTEAFF
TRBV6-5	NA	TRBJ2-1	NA	TGTGCCAGCAGAAGAAGCGCCAATGAGCAGTTCTTC	CASRRSANEQFF
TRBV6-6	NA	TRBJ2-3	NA	TGTGCCAGCAGTTACTCGACGCTAGCCACAGATACGCAGTATTTT	CASSYSTLATDTQYF
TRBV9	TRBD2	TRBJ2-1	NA	TGTGCCAGCAGCCCACGACTAGCTTTGGATGAGCAGTTCTTC	CASSPRLALDEQFF
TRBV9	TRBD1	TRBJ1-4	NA	TGTGCCAGCAGTATCGGACAGGGAGCAACTAATGAAAAACTGTTTTTT	CASSIGQGATNEKLFF
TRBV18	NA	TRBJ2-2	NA	TGTGCCAGCTCACAGTCCCTTACCGGGGAGCTGTTTTTT	CASSQSLTGELFF
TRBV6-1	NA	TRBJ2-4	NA	TGTGCCAGCAGCGGAGTTGAACTAGCCAAAAACATTCAGTACTTC	CASSGVELAKNIQYF
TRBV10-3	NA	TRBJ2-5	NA	TGTGCCATCAGTGAGTCTCCCTATCGGGAGACCCAGTACTTC	CAISESPYRETQYF
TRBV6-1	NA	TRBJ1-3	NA	TGTGCCAGTACTCCTGGGCCCAGAACCACCATATATTTT	CASTPGPRTTIYF
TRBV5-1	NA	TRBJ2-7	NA	TGCGCCAGCAGCCCGCCGTCGGGGACCTACGAGCAGTACTTC	CASSPPSGTYEQYF
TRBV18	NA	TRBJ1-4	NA	TGTGCCAGCTCAACGACACTTAACGGGGTTGGGGAAAAACTGTTTTTT	CASSTTLNGVGEKLFF
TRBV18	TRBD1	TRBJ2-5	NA	TGTGCCAGCTCACGGGGACAGAAAGAGACCCAGTACTTC	CASSRGQKETQYF
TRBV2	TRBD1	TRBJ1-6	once	TGTGCCAGCAGCGGAATCGGACAGGGCGGTTCACCCCTCCACTTT	CASSGIGQGGSPLHF
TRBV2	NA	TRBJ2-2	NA	TGTGCCAGCAGCATGCAGCCCACCGGGGAGCTGTTTTTT	CASSMQPTGELFF
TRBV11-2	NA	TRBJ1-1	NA	TGTGCCAGCAGCCCTAGGTTGGCGAACACTGAAGCTTTCTTT	CASSPRLANTEAFF
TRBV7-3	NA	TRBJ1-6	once	TGTGCCAGCGGAGATAATAATTCACCCCTCCACTTT	CASGDNNSPLHF
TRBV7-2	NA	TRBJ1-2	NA	TGTGCCAGCAGCCCTTCCCCGGTGGACTATGGCTACACCTTC	CASSPSPVDYGYTF
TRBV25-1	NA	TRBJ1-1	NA	TGTGCCAGCAGTGAGTATTATGACACTGAAGCTTTCTTT	CASSEYYDTEAFF
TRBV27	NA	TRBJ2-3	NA	TGTGCCAGCAGTAGACCGGGTGGTTATACGCAGTATTTT	CASSRPGGYTQYF
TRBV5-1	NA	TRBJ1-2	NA	TGCGCCAGCAGCTTGGGAGATCGCCTTGGCACCTATGGCTACACCTTC	CASSLGDRLGTYGYTF
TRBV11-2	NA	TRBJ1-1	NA	TGTGCCAGCAGCTTAGAAGAGAGCACTGAAGCTTTCTTT	CASSLEESTEAFF
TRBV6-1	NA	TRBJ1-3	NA	TGTGCCAGCAGTGATACAGGGAAACACTCTGGAAACACCATATATTTT	CASSDTGKHSGNTIYF